This T cell receptor (beta chain) was identified in a study of T cells after yellow fever vaccination. This clonotype was counted between two and nine times. UMIs and a universal primer site were added when TCR cDNA was made by 5'RACE template switching. One entry per CDR3 protein results from TCRdb running MiXCR on the 5' RACE reads. The sample consists of about 350,000 distinct CDR3 sequences, 4.1% of them appearing once. The CDR3 extends over 15 amino acids. The V gene lost 6 bases and the J gene lost 2 bases, with 19 bases spanning the gap. CDR1 and CDR2 from the germline V gene are SQVTM and ANQGSEA.

The chain has TRBV29-1 and TRBJ1-1, with D tentatively TRBD1 (5 bases). Sequenced material: PBMCs, taken 5 days after the yellow fever booster vaccination. The origin of this receptor is a man aged 18 to 30 who received the YFV17D yellow fever vaccine. CDR3 region: CSVSTGGSGNTEAFF. The CDR3 DNA follows: TGCAGCGTCTCAACGGGGGGGTCAGGCAACACTGAAGCTTTCTTT.